The 13 T cell receptor beta chains presented below share a single source sample, sequenced in a study of T-cell memory formation after mild COVID-19. Using its own MiXCR run on the 5' RACE reads, TCRdb lists one record per CDR3 protein. This sample has fewer than 30,000 distinct CDR3 sequences, with 10% to 15% found just once. Sequencing was done on a sample of PBMCs or a T cell subset sorted from them (not recorded which). The receptors were gathered from an adult woman who had mild COVID-19 (a few samples of this study predate the infection). Cell type and time point are not known.

This clonotype was observed at least ten times. The chain recombines TRBV12-3 or TRBV12-4 with TRBJ2-7; perhaps D is TRBD1 or TRBD2 (6 bases each). The CDR3 is 15 residues long. V lost 5 bases and J 2 bases, leaving 16 bases between the germline ends. Here the CDR3 reads CASSPGDWGAYEQYF. The CDR3 nucleotides read TGTGCCAGCAGTCCAGGGGACTGGGGAGCCTACGAGCAGTACTTC.

The V gene is TRBV24-1, the J gene TRBJ2-3; a possible D gene is TRBD1 (7 bases). Trimming left V 6 bases short and J 5 bases short, with 14 bases between. Germline lookup yields CDR1 KGHDR and CDR2 SFDVKD. The CDR3 consists of 14 residues. CDR3 region: CATSQGGDKDTQYF. CDR3 in DNA: TGTGCCACCAGTCAGGGGGGAGACAAAGATACGCAGTATTTT.

This clonotype has at least ten counts. The chain recombines TRBV9 with TRBJ2-1; D gene ambiguous. CDR3 length: 16 residues. With 4 bases removed from V and 4 bases from J, the gap between germline ends came to 18 bases. Germline CDR1 is SGDLS and CDR2 is YYNGEE. DNA for the CDR3: TGTGCCAGCAGCCTAGGAGAACAGCCCCCTTACAATGAGCAGTTCTTC. Residues: CASSLGEQPPYNEQFF.

In this sample, this clonotype turned up many times. The chain recombines TRBV24-1 with TRBJ2-7, with 7 positions matching TRBD1. The J segment lost 3 bases and the V segment lost 2 bases, leaving 6 bases of the junction unmatched. This CDR3 has 15 amino acids. The V gene's germline CDR1 is KGHDR and CDR2 SFDVKD. As DNA, the CDR3 is TGTGCCACCAGTGATTCAGGCAGGGGGAGCTACGAGCAGTACTTC. This sequence encodes CATSDSGRGSYEQYF.

This clonotype showed up many times. The chain links TRBV14 to TRBJ2-1; 11 nucleotides agree with TRBD2. The CDR3 loop spans 19 amino acids. CDR1 is SGHDN and CDR2 is FVKESK in the germline V gene. Trimming at V came to 2 bases and at J to 5 bases, leaving 14 bases not matched to a gene. This CDR3 is CASSQRPIAGGPRHNEQFF. The CDR3 coding sequence is TGTGCCAGCAGCCAACGCCCAATAGCGGGAGGGCCTAGGCACAATGAGCAGTTCTTC.

This clonotype was found many times. The J gene is TRBJ2-1, the V gene TRBV29-1, with 11 bases matching TRBD1. Unmatched junction bases numbered 8, after V lost 6 bases and J lost 10 bases. Per the germline V gene, CDR1 is SQVTM and CDR2 is ANQGSEA. The CDR3 is 13 residues long. CDR3 region: CSVDRDRGAEQFF. The CDR3 DNA is TGCAGCGTCGACCGGGACAGGGGGGCAGAGCAGTTCTTC.

The CDR3: CASSVDRLMASTDTQYF. For the CDR3, the DNA is TGTGCCAGCAGTGTTGACAGGTTGATGGCTAGCACAGATACGCAGTATTTT. V gene TRBV12-3 or TRBV12-4 combines with J gene TRBJ2-3, with D possibly matching TRBD1 (6 bases). This CDR3 contains 17 residues. Trimming took 5 bases from V and 0 from J, leaving 18 bases between them.

This clonotype was found many times. CDR3 amino acids: CASSQVSGKDEQYF. The CDR3 bases are TGTGCCAGCAGCCAAGTCTCAGGGAAGGACGAGCAGTACTTC. The chain recombines TRBV3-1 with TRBJ2-7; D might be TRBD1 (5 bases). Germline-derived CDR1 and CDR2 are LGHDT and YNNKEL (reference sequence). V gave up 1 base and J gave up 5 bases, with 12 bases separating them. The CDR3 contains 14 residues.

This clonotype has ten or more counts. The rearrangement links TRBV4-2 to TRBJ2-7; the match to TRBD1 covers 9 bases. The junction had 7 bases not matched to a gene; V was cut back by 1 base and J by 6 bases. Germline assignment: CDR1 LGHNA and CDR2 YNFKEQ. The CDR3 has 15 residues. The CDR3, as DNA: TGTGCCAGCAGCCAAGCCGGGACAGGGTTCTCCGAGCAGTACTTC. Its protein is CASSQAGTGFSEQYF.

This clonotype came up many times. The chain is built from TRBV27 and TRBJ2-7; D remains unclear. Trimming shortened V by 7 bases and J by 4 bases, and 17 bases separated the two germline ends. CDR3 length: 14 residues. Germline lookup yields CDR1 MNHEY and CDR2 SMNVEV (reference sequence). The CDR3 bases are TGTGCCAGCAAGGGCAGACAAGGAACATACGAGCAGTACTTC. This encodes CASKGRQGTYEQYF.

This clonotype was counted at least ten times. The chain links TRBV5-6 to TRBJ2-3; 9 nucleotides line up with TRBD1. CDR3 size: 16 residues. Trimming removed 1 base from V and 8 bases from J; junction bases left unmatched: 11. Germline lookup yields CDR1 SGHDT and CDR2 YYEEEE. CDR3 in DNA: TGTGCCAGCAGCTTGTGGGTGGGACAGGGCGATCCTACGCAGTATTTT. Its protein is CASSLWVGQGDPTQYF. Supplemented by reference TRBV5-6 and TRBJ2-3, the full variable domain reads DAGVTQSPTHLIKTRGQQVTLRCSPKSGHDTVSWYQQALGQGPQFIFQYYEEEERQRGNFPDRFSGHQFPNYSSELNVNALLLGDSALYLCASSLWVGQGDPTQYFGPGTRLTVL.

This clonotype was counted at least ten times. The chain has TRBV14 and TRBJ2-7; D is unresolved. Trimming removed 0 bases at V and 1 base at J, with 13 bases between. This CDR3 contains 16 residues. Germline CDR1 and CDR2: SGHDN and FVKESK. CDR3 nucleotides: TGTGCCAGCAGCCAAGATGTGGGCAGGCGATCCTACGAGCAGTACTTC. Translating it yields CASSQDVGRRSYEQYF.

This clonotype has at least ten counts. The genes are TRBV5-6 and TRBJ2-5; maybe TRBD2 (6 bases). CDR1 and CDR2 from the germline V gene are SGHDT and YYEEEE. The germline V and J ends were trimmed by 5 bases and 5 bases, with 13 bases remaining between them. This CDR3 is built from 13 residues. Here the CDR3 DNA reads TGTGCCAGCAGGCCAGCGGGCTGGGAGACCCAGTACTTC. Its protein product is CASRPAGWETQYF. The full variable domain, completed using reference TRBV5-6 and TRBJ2-5, is DAGVTQSPTHLIKTRGQQVTLRCSPKSGHDTVSWYQQALGQGPQFIFQYYEEEERQRGNFPDRFSGHQFPNYSSELNVNALLLGDSALYLCASRPAGWETQYFGPGTRLLVL.